What follows is one T cell receptor beta chain and its context. Here immunoSEQ multiplex PCR was the method, and the copy in TCRdb shows in-frame clones only, minus some. The sample comprises 150,000 or so clones, about 92% of which are singletons, and approximately 17% rests with the top ten. These data originate in a study of T cell responses to AZD1222 COVID-19 vaccine. The sequence was collected from an adult in good health. The source material was peripheral blood, sampled on day 0 of AZD1222 vaccination.

The DNA for the CDR3 is TGTGCCAGCAGCTTTCTGAAAGGTGTCGCCTACGAGCAGTACTTC. This encodes CASSFLKGVAYEQYF. J is TRBJ2-7 and V is TRBV11-3; D not certain. V lost 3 bases, J lost 2 bases, and 14 bases lay in between. CDR3 length: 15 amino acids. The germline V gene encodes CDR1 SGHNT and CDR2 YENEEA. Full variable domain (outside the CDR3, taken from reference TRBV11-3 and TRBJ2-7): EAGVVQSPRYKIIEKKQPVAFWCNPISGHNTLYWYLQNLGQGPELLIRYENEEAVDDSQLPKDRFSAERLKGVDSTLKIQPAELGDSAVYLCASSFLKGVAYEQYFGPGTRLTVT.